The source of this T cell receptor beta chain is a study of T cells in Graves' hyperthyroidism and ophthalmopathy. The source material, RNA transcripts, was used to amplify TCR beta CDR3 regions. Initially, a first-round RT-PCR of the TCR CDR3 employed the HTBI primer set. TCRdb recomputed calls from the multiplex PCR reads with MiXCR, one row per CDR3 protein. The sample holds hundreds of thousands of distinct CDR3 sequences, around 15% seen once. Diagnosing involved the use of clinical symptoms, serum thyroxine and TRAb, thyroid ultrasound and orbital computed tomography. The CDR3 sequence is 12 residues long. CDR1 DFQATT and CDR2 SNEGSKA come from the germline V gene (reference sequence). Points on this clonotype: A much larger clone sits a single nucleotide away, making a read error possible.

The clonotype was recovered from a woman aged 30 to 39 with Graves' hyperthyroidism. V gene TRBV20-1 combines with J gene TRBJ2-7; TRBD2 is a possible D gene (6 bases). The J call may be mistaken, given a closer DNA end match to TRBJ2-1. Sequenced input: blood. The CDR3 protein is CRAGTGSYEQFF. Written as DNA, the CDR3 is TGCAGAGCTGGGACTGGGTCCTACGAGCAGTTCTTC.